This passage covers 18 T cell receptor beta chains from one sample sequenced in a study of OX40 agonist ivuxolimab in advanced cancers. TCRdb's table, derived via immunoSEQ multiplex PCR, lists solely in-frame clones and lacks some. The sample holds about 23,000 clones, about 75% seen once. The sample consisted of CD4+ or CD8+ T cells sorted from blood, taken in a trial of the OX40 agonist ivuxolimab. These receptors all come from an adult with an advanced solid tumor such as melanoma, head and neck, liver or kidney cancer.

The chain recombines TRBV30 with TRBJ1-2; D is uncertain. This CDR3 has 12 amino acids. V lost 6 bases to trimming and J lost 4 bases, with 12 bases between them. Germline loops: CDR1 GTSNPN, CDR2 SVGIG (reference sequence). This CDR3 reads CACSRMGYGYTF. In DNA form, the CDR3 reads TGTGCCTGTTCCAGGATGGGCTATGGCTACACCTTC.

This clone was recorded only once. This chain connects TRBV29-1 to TRBJ2-5; D is perhaps TRBD2 (6 bases). V lost 7 bases and J 5 bases, leaving 14 bases between the germline ends. Looked up from germline, CDR1 is SQVTM and CDR2 is ANQGSEA. This CDR3 contains 12 residues. DNA for the CDR3: TGCAGCGCTCTAACTAGCTGGGAGACCCAGTACTTC. Translating it yields CSALTSWETQYF.

V gene TRBV4-1 combines with J gene TRBJ2-1; D may be TRBD2 (6 bases). Germline V gene lookup returns CDR1 MGHRA and CDR2 YSYEKL. Deletions cut 4 bases from V and 5 bases from J, with 12 bases between. This CDR3 comprises 14 residues. The DNA for the CDR3 is TGCGCCAGCAGCCCTATTGAGCGGGACAATGAGCAGTTCTTC. Residues: CASSPIERDNEQFF.

This clone came up a few times. The genes are TRBV6-6 and TRBJ1-1, with D perhaps matching TRBD1 (5 bases). There are 12 residues in the CDR3. Germline CDR1 reads MNHNY; CDR2 reads SVGAGI (reference sequence). V lost 5 bases and J lost 3, with 7 bases in between. CDR3 sequence reads: CASSPGYTEAFF. The CDR3 coding sequence is TGTGCCAGCAGTCCAGGGTACACTGAAGCTTTCTTT.

This clone appeared a single time. The chain employs TRBV30 and TRBJ2-7; D gene uncertain. The CDR3 loop spans 11 amino acids. V was shortened by 2 bases and J by 4 bases, with 6 bases between the two germline ends. Germline CDR1 reads GTSNPN; CDR2 reads SVGIG (reference sequence). CDR3 DNA: TGTGCCTGGAGTTATTCTTACGAGCAGTACTTC. This translates into CAWSYSYEQYF. The whole variable domain, filled in from reference TRBV30 and TRBJ2-7, reads SQTIHQWPATLVQPVGSPLSLECTVEGTSNPNLYWYRQAAGRGLQLLFYSVGIGQISSEVPQNLSASRPQDRQFILSSKKLLLSDSGFYLCAWSYSYEQYFGPGTRLTVT.

This rearrangement joins TRBV19 to TRBJ2-3; the match to TRBD2 covers 9 bases. The V segment lost 5 bases and the J segment 12 bases; nucleotides outside the gene matches: 12. Germline V gene lookup returns CDR1 LNHDA and CDR2 SQIVND (reference sequence). This CDR3 spans 14 amino acids. Written as DNA, the CDR3 is TGTGCCAGTAGTTACGCTATTGGGACTAGCTATCAGTATTTT. As protein: CASSYAIGTSYQYF.

The chain uses TRBV27 and TRBJ1-6; D is unresolved. The V and J ends lost 11 bases and 5 bases respectively, with 16 bases between them. Germline V gives CDR1 MNHEY, CDR2 SMNVEV (reference sequence). The CDR3 spans 14 residues. This CDR3 reads CASKPSTDNSPLHF. The CDR3 DNA is TGTGCCTCCAAACCGAGTACGGATAATTCACCCCTCCACTTT.

The gene calls are TRBV18 and TRBJ1-4; 8 positions match TRBD1. V gave up 7 bases and J gave up 4 bases; unmatched junction bases: 5. Germline V gives CDR1 KGHSH, CDR2 LQKENI. There are 14 residues in the CDR3. CDR3 bases: TGTGCCAGCTTCGACAGGGGCGGTAATGAAAAACTGTTTTTT. As protein: CASFDRGGNEKLFF.

The chain recombines TRBV28 with TRBJ2-5; D unresolved. The better agreement between TRBJ2-7 and the DNA end casts doubt on the J call. This CDR3 is built from 12 residues. Germline V gene data show CDR1 as MDHEN and CDR2 as SYDVKM. The CDR3 region has the DNA TGTGCCACTTCAGGACGGCCCTACGAGCAGTACTTC. It yields the protein CATSGRPYEQYF.

The V call is TRBV11-2, the J call TRBJ2-5; 8 nucleotides match TRBD2. Matching the DNA end better, TRBJ2-7 makes the J call doubtful. The germline gives CDR1 SGHAT, CDR2 FQNNGV. The CDR3 contains 15 residues. The CDR3 nucleotides are TGTGCCAGCAGCCTCGGGGGGGAGGGCTCCTACGAGCAGTACTTC. This translates into CASSLGGEGSYEQYF.

The J gene is TRBJ1-4, the V gene TRBV4-1; 7 bases line up with TRBD1. The V gene end was trimmed by 6 bases and the J gene end by 8 bases; junction bases not matched to a gene: 6. The CDR3 contains 13 residues. The germline V gene encodes CDR1 MGHRA and CDR2 YSYEKL. The CDR3 DNA sequence: TGCGCCAGCAGTACGAGACAGGGAGAAAAACTGTTTTTT. Amino acid sequence: CASSTRQGEKLFF.

This clone has only a few counts. The rearrangement uses TRBV18 and TRBJ2-7; TRBD1 might be the D (6 bases). The CDR3 extends over 14 amino acids. Trimming cost V 2 bases and J 2 bases, with 10 bases left between them. Germline-derived CDR1 and CDR2 are KGHSH and LQKENI. In nucleotides, the CDR3 is TGTGCCAGCTCACCAGAGGACAGCACCTACGAGCAGTACTTC. This sequence encodes CASSPEDSTYEQYF.

Here the CDR3 DNA reads TGTGCCAGTAGCCAGAGGGGGAACCAAGAGACCCAGTACTTC. Encoded protein: CASSQRGNQETQYF. This sequence joins TRBV19 and TRBJ2-5, with a tentative D call TRBD1 (6 bases). V gave up 6 bases and J gave up 0 bases, with 11 bases separating them. Germline V gene sequence: CDR1 LNHDA, CDR2 SQIVND (reference sequence). The CDR3 is made up of 14 amino acids. Variable domain in full (rest from reference TRBV19 and TRBJ2-5): DGGITQSPKYLFRKEGQNVTLSCEQNLNHDAMYWYRQDPGQGLRLIYYSQIVNDFQKGDIAEGYSVSREKKESFPLTVTSAQKNPTAFYLCASSQRGNQETQYFGPGTRLLVL.

The chain joins TRBV27 to TRBJ1-5, with a weak D call TRBD1 (5 bases). Germline V gene sequence: CDR1 MNHEY, CDR2 SMNVEV (reference sequence). CDR3 length: 16 amino acids. The V and J ends lost 2 bases and 1 base respectively, with 12 bases between them. CDR3 bases: TGTGCCAGCAGTTTAGGAGAGCGGGGCAGCAATCAGCCCCAGCATTTT. This gives the protein CASSLGERGSNQPQHF.

The chain uses TRBV5-5 and TRBJ1-2; 8 bases agree with TRBD1. Germline CDR1 and CDR2: SGHKS and YYEKEE (reference sequence). The CDR3 extends over 13 amino acids. Trimming at V came to 0 bases and at J to 7 bases, leaving 2 bases not matched to a gene. CDR3 bases: TGTGCCAGCAGCTTGGGGGACAGGCCTGGCTACACCTTC. Translation gives CASSLGDRPGYTF.

The V gene is TRBV27, the J gene TRBJ1-3; the D gene is possibly TRBD1 (6 bases). Trimming removed 8 bases from V and 0 bases from J, with 8 bases in between. The V gene's germline CDR1 is MNHEY and CDR2 SMNVEV (reference sequence). CDR3 size: 13 residues. This CDR3 is CASGQNSGNTIYF. DNA of the CDR3: TGTGCCAGCGGACAGAACTCTGGAAACACCATATATTTT.

The V and J genes are TRBV11-3 and TRBJ2-1, with a possible D match to TRBD2 (5 bases). The CDR3 loop spans 16 amino acids. CDR1 and CDR2 from the germline V gene are SGHNT and YENEEA. Trimming removed 5 bases at V and 6 bases at J, with 20 bases between. The CDR3 coding sequence is TGTGCCAGCAGCACGAGGGCACTTCAAGGAGGCAATGAGCAGTTCTTC. Its protein product is CASSTRALQGGNEQFF. The variable domain in full, with the rest retrieved from reference TRBV11-3 and TRBJ2-1, is EAGVVQSPRYKIIEKKQPVAFWCNPISGHNTLYWYLQNLGQGPELLIRYENEEAVDDSQLPKDRFSAERLKGVDSTLKIQPAELGDSAVYLCASSTRALQGGNEQFFGPGTRLTVL.

V and J are TRBV30 and TRBJ1-4; D is ambiguous. V lost 3 bases and J lost 4, with 15 bases in between. This CDR3 has 15 amino acids. Germline V gene lookup returns CDR1 GTSNPN and CDR2 SVGIG (reference sequence). In DNA, the CDR3 is TGTGCCTGGAGGCCGGGCTTTTCGGGTAATGAAAAACTGTTTTTT. This codes for CAWRPGFSGNEKLFF.